This T cell receptor beta chain came from a study of control samples from healthy donors and cancer patients. Using immunoSEQ multiplex PCR, the repertoire was profiled, and TCRdb retains in-frame clones only, with some absent. The data show approximately 180,000 clones, more than 85% seen once. The CDR3 contains 15 residues. Germline loops: CDR1 LGHDT, CDR2 YNNKEL (reference sequence). J gave up 4 bases and V 1 base, and 3 bases lay outside the gene matches. The chain is built from TRBV3-1 (or the pseudogene TRBV3-2) and TRBJ1-5; 8 nucleotides match TRBD1. What was sequenced was blood. The receptor comes from a woman in her thirties or forties in good health. CDR3 bases: TGTGCCAGCAGCCAAGGGGGACAGGCAAATCAGCCCCAGCATTTT. Its translation: CASSQGGQANQPQHF.